This is a list of T cell receptor beta chains from one sample in a study of blood T cell repertoires in COVID-19. Using immunoSEQ multiplex PCR, the repertoire was profiled, and TCRdb retains in-frame clones only, with some absent. The repertoire holds 200,000 to 300,000 clones, about nine tenths seen once, with just over 7% in the top ten. Input material: peripheral blood. These receptors came from a man in his sixties who had recovered from COVID-19. Both conserved end residues are part of each CDR3. Each record gives: J gene, D gene, V gene, CDR3 length, clone size, CDR3 DNA, CDR3 protein. The D gene is left open where the match is weak. Only part of the rows carry a size: once, few, many, or a class if the clone is expanded.

j_call: TRBJ1-1; d_call: -; v_call: TRBV18; cdr3_length: 15; clone_size: -; cdr3_nt: TGTGCCAGCTCACCATTAGGGGGGGCCCACACTGAAGCTTTCTTT; cdr3_aa: CASSPLGGAHTEAFF
j_call: TRBJ2-1; d_call: -; v_call: TRBV19; cdr3_length: 12; clone_size: -; cdr3_nt: TGTGCCAGTAAAGCCACCGCCGGTGAGCAGTTCTTC; cdr3_aa: CASKATAGEQFF
j_call: TRBJ2-7; d_call: -; v_call: TRBV19; cdr3_length: 14; clone_size: -; cdr3_nt: TGTGCCAGTAGAACCGGGACGGGAGCCTACGAGCAGTACTTC; cdr3_aa: CASRTGTGAYEQYF
j_call: TRBJ2-5; d_call: TRBD1; v_call: TRBV27; cdr3_length: 17; clone_size: -; cdr3_nt: TGTGCCAGCAGTATAGACTTCAGACAGGGACGGCAAGAGACCCAGTACTTC; cdr3_aa: CASSIDFRQGRQETQYF
j_call: TRBJ2-6; d_call: -; v_call: TRBV3-1/TRBV3-2; cdr3_length: 16; clone_size: -; cdr3_nt: TGTGCCAGCAGCCGAAGGGGGGGCTCTGGGGCCAACGTCCTGACTTTC; cdr3_aa: CASSRRGGSGANVLTF
j_call: TRBJ1-1; d_call: TRBD1; v_call: TRBV28; cdr3_length: 13; clone_size: -; cdr3_nt: TGTGCCAGCACTTCAGGGGGACCAAGCGAAGCTTTCTTT; cdr3_aa: CASTSGGPSEAFF
j_call: TRBJ1-6; d_call: -; v_call: TRBV6-1; cdr3_length: 18; clone_size: -; cdr3_nt: TGTGCCAGCAGTGATCTCCAGCGGGGCGGCCCCAAGAATTCACCCCTCCACTTT; cdr3_aa: CASSDLQRGGPKNSPLHF
j_call: TRBJ2-5; d_call: -; v_call: TRBV18; cdr3_length: 13; clone_size: -; cdr3_nt: TGTGCCAGCTCCCTCCGACAGTTAGAGACCCAGTACTTC; cdr3_aa: CASSLRQLETQYF
j_call: TRBJ2-5; d_call: TRBD2; v_call: TRBV29-1; cdr3_length: 14; clone_size: -; cdr3_nt: TGCAGCGTTGGGCCTAGCGGAGACCAAGAGACCCAGTACTTC; cdr3_aa: CSVGPSGDQETQYF
j_call: TRBJ2-1; d_call: -; v_call: TRBV7-8; cdr3_length: 13; clone_size: few; cdr3_nt: TGTGCCAGCAGCTCCTACTTCACAGGGTCGCAGTTCTTC; cdr3_aa: CASSSYFTGSQFF
j_call: TRBJ2-7; d_call: -; v_call: TRBV28; cdr3_length: 16; clone_size: -; cdr3_nt: TGTGCCAGCAGTGCCTCGCCGCTCGACAGTTTCTACGAGCAGTACTTC; cdr3_aa: CASSASPLDSFYEQYF
j_call: TRBJ2-2; d_call: TRBD2; v_call: TRBV3-1/TRBV3-2; cdr3_length: 18; clone_size: -; cdr3_nt: TGTGCCAGCAGCCAGGGACTAGCGGGGGGGCGAGGGACCGGGGAGCTGTTTTTT; cdr3_aa: CASSQGLAGGRGTGELFF
j_call: TRBJ2-5; d_call: -; v_call: TRBV29-1; cdr3_length: 13; clone_size: -; cdr3_nt: TGCAGCGTCCGGGACTCTCGTGGAGAGACCCAGTACTTC; cdr3_aa: CSVRDSRGETQYF
j_call: TRBJ1-1; d_call: -; v_call: TRBV2; cdr3_length: 14; clone_size: few; cdr3_nt: TGTGCCAGCAGTGAAAGTACAGGGAAATCTGAAGCTTTCTTT; cdr3_aa: CASSESTGKSEAFF
j_call: TRBJ2-2; d_call: TRBD1; v_call: TRBV27; cdr3_length: 16; clone_size: -; cdr3_nt: TGTGCCAGCAGGCCGCAAGCAGGGGGGAACACCGGGGAGCTGTTTTTT; cdr3_aa: CASRPQAGGNTGELFF
j_call: TRBJ2-3; d_call: -; v_call: TRBV11-1; cdr3_length: 13; clone_size: -; cdr3_nt: TGTGCCAGCAGCTTTGAAGCCGGGGATACGCAGTATTTT; cdr3_aa: CASSFEAGDTQYF
j_call: TRBJ2-3; d_call: TRBD2; v_call: TRBV5-4; cdr3_length: 16; clone_size: -; cdr3_nt: TGTGCCAGCAGCTCCTACCTAGCGGGGGGGATAGATACGCAGTATTTT; cdr3_aa: CASSSYLAGGIDTQYF
j_call: TRBJ1-2; d_call: -; v_call: TRBV4-1; cdr3_length: 15; clone_size: -; cdr3_nt: TGCGCCAGCAGCCAAGGAAGGTCTGCACAGGGAATCTACACCTTC; cdr3_aa: CASSQGRSAQGIYTF
j_call: TRBJ2-2; d_call: -; v_call: TRBV5-1; cdr3_length: 13; clone_size: -; cdr3_nt: TGCGCCAGCAGCCCCCTCGGCACCGGGGAGCTGTTTTTT; cdr3_aa: CASSPLGTGELFF
j_call: TRBJ1-5; d_call: -; v_call: TRBV28; cdr3_length: 14; clone_size: -; cdr3_nt: TGTGCCAGCAGCCGCCCGGGGGGCAATCAGCCCCAGCATTTT; cdr3_aa: CASSRPGGNQPQHF
j_call: TRBJ2-3; d_call: -; v_call: TRBV10-3; cdr3_length: 15; clone_size: -; cdr3_nt: TGTGCCATAGACGCAGGGATGGGCAATGCAGATACGCAGTATTTT; cdr3_aa: CAIDAGMGNADTQYF
j_call: TRBJ2-1; d_call: TRBD2; v_call: TRBV11-3; cdr3_length: 17; clone_size: few; cdr3_nt: TGTGCCAGCAGCTTAGATCTGGGACTAGGGGTATACAATGAGCAGTTCTTC; cdr3_aa: CASSLDLGLGVYNEQFF
j_call: TRBJ1-2; d_call: -; v_call: TRBV7-2; cdr3_length: 16; clone_size: -; cdr3_nt: TGTGCCAGCAGCTCCGGGCCGTACTGGACACCTAGGGGCTACACCTTC; cdr3_aa: CASSSGPYWTPRGYTF
j_call: TRBJ1-1; d_call: TRBD1; v_call: TRBV23-1; cdr3_length: 16; clone_size: -; cdr3_nt: TGCGCCAGGAGATTAGGACAGGGGGCCAGTAGCACTGAAGCTTTCTTT; cdr3_aa: CARRLGQGASSTEAFF
j_call: TRBJ1-2; d_call: -; v_call: TRBV30; cdr3_length: 13; clone_size: -; cdr3_nt: TGTGCCTGGAGTGCTTATACAAGCTATGGCTACACCTTC; cdr3_aa: CAWSAYTSYGYTF
j_call: TRBJ2-3; d_call: TRBD2; v_call: TRBV5-4; cdr3_length: 15; clone_size: -; cdr3_nt: TGTGCCAGCAGCTTCCAGCGGGGCTACACAGATACGCAGTATTTT; cdr3_aa: CASSFQRGYTDTQYF
j_call: TRBJ2-1; d_call: TRBD1; v_call: TRBV5-1; cdr3_length: 14; clone_size: -; cdr3_nt: TGCGCCAGCAGCTTGGGGGACAGCGCCAATGAGCAGTTCTTC; cdr3_aa: CASSLGDSANEQFF
j_call: TRBJ2-7; d_call: -; v_call: TRBV6-6; cdr3_length: 13; clone_size: -; cdr3_nt: TGTGCCAGCTCCCAGTCAGGGACCTACGAGCAGTACTTC; cdr3_aa: CASSQSGTYEQYF
j_call: TRBJ2-7; d_call: TRBD1; v_call: TRBV5-1; cdr3_length: 15; clone_size: -; cdr3_nt: TGCGCCAGCAGCTTGGTGGGGGACAGGGGTTACGAGCAGTACTTC; cdr3_aa: CASSLVGDRGYEQYF
j_call: TRBJ1-4; d_call: -; v_call: TRBV4-1; cdr3_length: 15; clone_size: -; cdr3_nt: TGCGCCAGCAGCCGTGTAGCGGGAAAGGGGCTCGAACTGTTTTTT; cdr3_aa: CASSRVAGKGLELFF
j_call: TRBJ2-7; d_call: TRBD1; v_call: TRBV19; cdr3_length: 17; clone_size: few; cdr3_nt: TGTGCCAGTAGTGTTTCTTCGGGGGACAGGGAGACCTACGAGCAGTACTTC; cdr3_aa: CASSVSSGDRETYEQYF
j_call: TRBJ1-2; d_call: -; v_call: TRBV9; cdr3_length: 13; clone_size: -; cdr3_nt: TGTGCCAGCAGCGTAATGGGGGCCTATGGCTACACCTTC; cdr3_aa: CASSVMGAYGYTF
j_call: TRBJ1-5; d_call: -; v_call: TRBV12-5; cdr3_length: 15; clone_size: -; cdr3_nt: TGTGCTAGTGGGTCATCGGGGGGTATAGGGCAGCCCCAGCATTTT; cdr3_aa: CASGSSGGIGQPQHF
j_call: TRBJ2-2; d_call: TRBD1; v_call: TRBV6-5; cdr3_length: 14; clone_size: -; cdr3_nt: TGTGCCACATTACAGGGGGCCCTCACCGGGGAGCTGTTTTTT; cdr3_aa: CATLQGALTGELFF
j_call: TRBJ2-3; d_call: -; v_call: TRBV20-1; cdr3_length: 11; clone_size: -; cdr3_nt: TGCAGTGCTGCAGGCCTCCAGACGCAGTATTTT; cdr3_aa: CSAAGLQTQYF
j_call: TRBJ1-1; d_call: TRBD1; v_call: TRBV3-1/TRBV3-2; cdr3_length: 16; clone_size: -; cdr3_nt: TGTGCCAGCAGCCAGGCCCGGACAGGGAGGGGCACTGAAGCTTTCTTT; cdr3_aa: CASSQARTGRGTEAFF
j_call: TRBJ2-3; d_call: -; v_call: TRBV5-6; cdr3_length: 15; clone_size: -; cdr3_nt: TGTGCCAGCAGCCCACAGGGATCCAGCACAGATACGCAGTATTTT; cdr3_aa: CASSPQGSSTDTQYF
j_call: TRBJ1-4; d_call: -; v_call: TRBV7-2; cdr3_length: 16; clone_size: -; cdr3_nt: TGTGCCAGCAGCTTACGCCGACGGAGTTATAATGAAAAACTGTTTTTT; cdr3_aa: CASSLRRRSYNEKLFF
j_call: TRBJ2-5; d_call: TRBD1; v_call: TRBV5-1; cdr3_length: 14; clone_size: -; cdr3_nt: TGCGCCAGCAGCTCCGGACAGGGGGCTGAGACCCAGTACTTC; cdr3_aa: CASSSGQGAETQYF
j_call: TRBJ2-2; d_call: -; v_call: TRBV19; cdr3_length: 17; clone_size: -; cdr3_nt: TGTGCCAGTAGCCGACCACCGGGACTCAAGAACACCGGGGAGCTGTTTTTT; cdr3_aa: CASSRPPGLKNTGELFF
j_call: TRBJ1-5; d_call: TRBD1; v_call: TRBV19; cdr3_length: 16; clone_size: -; cdr3_nt: TGTGCCAGTAGTCCTCCGACAGGGGTGAGGAATCAGCCCCAGCATTTT; cdr3_aa: CASSPPTGVRNQPQHF
j_call: TRBJ2-5; d_call: TRBD1; v_call: TRBV24-1; cdr3_length: 15; clone_size: -; cdr3_nt: TGTGCCACCAGTGATGTCAGGGGGCTGCAAGAGACCCAGTACTTC; cdr3_aa: CATSDVRGLQETQYF
j_call: TRBJ2-2; d_call: -; v_call: TRBV9; cdr3_length: 12; clone_size: -; cdr3_nt: TGTGCCAGCAGCCCCGGCGGCGGGGAGCTGTTTTTT; cdr3_aa: CASSPGGGELFF
j_call: TRBJ1-1; d_call: TRBD1; v_call: TRBV25-1; cdr3_length: 16; clone_size: -; cdr3_nt: TGTGCCAGCAAATCTGTTCAGGGGGCTATGAACACTGAAGCTTTCTTT; cdr3_aa: CASKSVQGAMNTEAFF
j_call: TRBJ2-1; d_call: TRBD1; v_call: TRBV6-5; cdr3_length: 15; clone_size: -; cdr3_nt: TGTGCCAGCTCCCAACAGGGGGTCATTGTCAATGAGCAGTTCTTC; cdr3_aa: CASSQQGVIVNEQFF
j_call: TRBJ1-4; d_call: -; v_call: TRBV9; cdr3_length: 15; clone_size: -; cdr3_nt: TGTGCCAGCAGTCGATCCGGGACAACTAATGAAAAACTGTTTTTT; cdr3_aa: CASSRSGTTNEKLFF
j_call: TRBJ2-2; d_call: -; v_call: TRBV6-1; cdr3_length: 16; clone_size: -; cdr3_nt: TGTGCCAGCAGTGAAGCGGTTGGGGGCATTACCGGGGAGCTGTTTTTT; cdr3_aa: CASSEAVGGITGELFF
j_call: TRBJ1-5; d_call: -; v_call: TRBV7-6; cdr3_length: 16; clone_size: many; cdr3_nt: TGTGCCAGCAGCCGCGAGGGCAGGTTAGGCAATCAGCCCCAGCATTTT; cdr3_aa: CASSREGRLGNQPQHF
j_call: TRBJ2-3; d_call: TRBD1; v_call: TRBV7-6; cdr3_length: 16; clone_size: -; cdr3_nt: TGTGCCAGCAGTTGGGACAGAAGGTTATCAGCAGATACGCAGTATTTT; cdr3_aa: CASSWDRRLSADTQYF
j_call: TRBJ2-3; d_call: TRBD2; v_call: TRBV10-3; cdr3_length: 19; clone_size: -; cdr3_nt: TGTGCCATCGGGGGAAAAGGGACTAGCGGGGGTCCTCCCACAGATACGCAGTATTTT; cdr3_aa: CAIGGKGTSGGPPTDTQYF
j_call: TRBJ1-1; d_call: -; v_call: TRBV18; cdr3_length: 15; clone_size: once; cdr3_nt: TGTGCCAGCTCATCAACAGCCGAGCTGAACACTGAAGCTTTCTTT; cdr3_aa: CASSSTAELNTEAFF
j_call: TRBJ2-7; d_call: -; v_call: TRBV27; cdr3_length: 15; clone_size: -; cdr3_nt: TGTGCCAGCAGGCCTATCGCTAGGTATAGCCACGAGCAGTACTTC; cdr3_aa: CASRPIARYSHEQYF
j_call: TRBJ2-2; d_call: TRBD1; v_call: TRBV6-5; cdr3_length: 13; clone_size: few; cdr3_nt: TGTGCCAGCAGACAACAGGGGGCCGGGGAGCTGTTTTTT; cdr3_aa: CASRQQGAGELFF
j_call: TRBJ1-2; d_call: -; v_call: TRBV29-1; cdr3_length: 12; clone_size: -; cdr3_nt: TGCAGCGTTGAACAAAACACCTATGGCTACACCTTC; cdr3_aa: CSVEQNTYGYTF
j_call: TRBJ1-2; d_call: -; v_call: TRBV6-5; cdr3_length: 12; clone_size: -; cdr3_nt: TGTGCCAGCAGTTATAGGGGTTGGGGCTACACCTTC; cdr3_aa: CASSYRGWGYTF
j_call: TRBJ2-1; d_call: TRBD2; v_call: TRBV7-2; cdr3_length: 16; clone_size: -; cdr3_nt: TGTGCCAGCAGCCCCGCGGGGACTAGCGGGGTCTATGAGCAGTTCTTC; cdr3_aa: CASSPAGTSGVYEQFF
j_call: TRBJ2-2; d_call: TRBD1; v_call: TRBV5-1; cdr3_length: 17; clone_size: -; cdr3_nt: TGCGCCAGCAGCTTGAAAGGGACAGGGGGCAGCACCGGGGAGCTGTTTTTT; cdr3_aa: CASSLKGTGGSTGELFF
j_call: TRBJ2-2; d_call: -; v_call: TRBV30; cdr3_length: 15; clone_size: once; cdr3_nt: TGTGCCTGGAGTGTGATCGGGGGGAACACCGGGGAGCTGTTTTTT; cdr3_aa: CAWSVIGGNTGELFF
j_call: TRBJ1-2; d_call: TRBD1; v_call: TRBV18; cdr3_length: 15; clone_size: -; cdr3_nt: TGTGCCAGCTCACCAGCAGAGGACAGGGGCCATGGCTACACCTTC; cdr3_aa: CASSPAEDRGHGYTF